What follows are 18 T cell receptor beta chains derived from one specimen sequenced in a study of vaccination and CD4 T cells after COVID-19. No antigens are known for them. Treatment here: approximately nine-day PBMC culture with coronavirus spike peptide pools or control peptides (ViraFEST assay). Sequencing of cultured CD4+ T cell DNA used the Oncomine TCR Beta short-read assay. Via MiXCR, TCRdb re-called the PCR reads, giving one row per CDR3 protein. The sample gives around 21,000 distinct CDR3 sequences, 45% to 60% of which show up once; approximately 7.4% is in the top ten. The sequencing input was CD4+ T cells from blood, cultured in vitro. The receptors stem from a human donor who had recovered from COVID-19.

In its sample, this clonotype was seen a few times. The rearrangement uses TRBV12-3 or TRBV12-4 and TRBJ2-4; D is unresolved. The CDR3 consists of 14 residues. Trimming took off 2 bases at V and 0 bases at J, with 5 bases between the two ends. In DNA form, the CDR3 reads TGTGCCAGCAGTTTAACTGTAGCCAAAAACATTCAGTACTTC. Translation: CASSLTVAKNIQYF.

This clonotype was counted a few times. This chain joins TRBV6-1 and TRBJ1-1; D uncertain. CDR3 length: 15 residues. V was clipped by 2 bases and J by 0 bases, with 10 bases between them. Germline lookup yields CDR1 MNHNS and CDR2 SASEGT. As DNA, the CDR3 is TGTGCCAGCAGTGAACGCGGCAGCATGAACACTGAAGCTTTCTTT. It translates to CASSERGSMNTEAFF.

The chain couples TRBV11-3 to TRBJ1-3; D is ambiguous. Trimming left V 4 bases short and J 0 bases short, with 10 bases between. The CDR3 consists of 15 residues. Germline lookup yields CDR1 SGHNT and CDR2 YENEEA. CDR3 sequence reads: CASSSRQISGNTIYF. CDR3 bases: TGTGCCAGCAGCTCAAGACAAATCTCTGGAAACACCATATATTTT. The full variable domain, in which reference TRBV11-3 and TRBJ1-3 provide the parts outside the CDR3, is EAGVVQSPRYKIIEKKQPVAFWCNPISGHNTLYWYLQNLGQGPELLIRYENEEAVDDSQLPKDRFSAERLKGVDSTLKIQPAELGDSAVYLCASSSRQISGNTIYFGEGSWLTVV.

The CDR3 here is CASSYAQGAYEQYF. CDR3 DNA sequence: TGTGCCAGCAGTTACGCGCAGGGGGCCTACGAGCAGTACTTC. The chain has TRBV6-2 or TRBV6-3 and TRBJ2-7; 7 bases match TRBD1. This CDR3 is built from 14 residues. Germline V CDR1 and CDR2: MNHEY, SVGEGT. Germline trimming cut 2 bases from V and 2 bases from J; bases unmatched to any gene: 3.

This clonotype has just a few counts. The chain couples TRBV19 to TRBJ1-1; TRBD1 aligns across 8 bases. Per germline, CDR1 LNHDA and CDR2 SQIVND (reference sequence). The CDR3 contains 12 residues. V lost 7 bases, J lost 6 bases, and 4 bases stayed unmatched. CDR3 region: CASITDRAEAFF. CDR3 DNA sequence: TGTGCCAGTATTACGGACAGGGCTGAAGCTTTCTTT.

CDR3 nucleotide sequence: TGTGCCAGCAGCTTAGAACCCCAAGGGGATACGCAGTATTTT. It is translated as CASSLEPQGDTQYF. This chain links TRBV11-3 with TRBJ2-3; D uncertain. V lost 0 bases to trimming and J lost 6 bases, with 10 bases between them. The germline gives CDR1 SGHNT, CDR2 YENEEA. The CDR3 contains 14 residues.

This clonotype was observed a handful of times. The V call is TRBV10-1, the J call TRBJ2-3, with D unclear. Germline CDR1 and CDR2: WNHNN and SYGVQD (reference sequence). The length of the CDR3 is 15 residues. The ends were cut back, 2 bases at V and 0 bases at J, with 9 bases in the middle. This chain's CDR3 is CASSEAAASTDTQYF. The CDR3 DNA follows: TGCGCCAGCAGTGAGGCGGCAGCTAGCACAGATACGCAGTATTTT.

This clonotype was counted only a few times. The chain recombines TRBV6-1 with TRBJ2-7, with D tentatively TRBD1 (6 bases). Germline CDR1 and CDR2: MNHNS and SASEGT. The CDR3 has 15 residues. V lost 6 bases to trimming and J lost 0 bases, with 15 bases between them. This CDR3 reads CASSSGVLGSYEQYF. DNA of the CDR3: TGTGCCAGCAGCTCAGGGGTTTTGGGCTCCTACGAGCAGTACTTC.

V is TRBV29-1 and J is TRBJ2-5; D gene unclear. The CDR3 extends over 12 amino acids. CDR1 SQVTM and CDR2 ANQGSEA come from the germline V gene. V lost 7 bases, J lost 4 bases, and 13 bases lay in between. The CDR3 is CSAPTLGETQYF. CDR3 DNA: TGCAGCGCTCCGACCCTAGGAGAGACCCAGTACTTC. Complete variable domain (other parts from reference TRBV29-1 and TRBJ2-5): SAVISQKPSRDICQRGTSLTIQCQVDSQVTMMFWYRQQPGQSLTLIATANQGSEATYESGFVIDKFPISRPNLTFSTLTVSNMSPEDSSIYLCSAPTLGETQYFGPGTRLLVL.

This chain links TRBV9 with TRBJ2-5; 13 bases match TRBD2. CDR3 length: 16 residues. V shed 0 bases, J shed 2 bases, and the junction held 1 base outside the gene matches. CDR1 and CDR2 (germline): SGDLS, YYNGEE. CDR3 bases: TGTGCCAGCAGCGTAGGGACTAGCGGGGGTCAAGAGACCCAGTACTTC. It yields the protein CASSVGTSGGQETQYF.

The chain uses TRBV10-3 and TRBJ1-1; D remains unclear. The CDR3 has 13 residues. The V gene lost 7 bases and the J gene lost 0 bases, with 9 bases spanning the gap. The germline V gene has CDR1 ENHRY and CDR2 SYGVKD. The CDR3, as DNA: TGTGCCATCACCGTTCTAATGAACACTGAAGCTTTCTTT. The encoded protein is CAITVLMNTEAFF.

The J gene is TRBJ1-5, the V gene TRBV6-7, with D perhaps matching TRBD1 (5 bases). TRBV6-7 is flagged as an ORF with uncertain function. This CDR3 has 19 residues. Trimming stripped 7 bases from V and 1 base from J, with 26 bases between. The CDR3 loop reads CASTPGKANRIVSNQPQHF. For the CDR3, the DNA is TGTGCCAGCACCCCCGGTAAGGCGAACAGGATAGTAAGCAATCAGCCCCAGCATTTT.

The rearrangement links TRBV28 to TRBJ1-2; no clear D gene. V lost 8 bases to trimming and J lost 0 bases, with 13 bases between them. The CDR3 covers 14 residues. From germline, CDR1 is MDHEN and CDR2 SYDVKM. The CDR3 coding sequence is TGTGCCAGCCAAAGAGACCTATCTAACTATGGCTACACCTTC. It encodes CASQRDLSNYGYTF.

This clonotype was seen just once. The rearrangement uses TRBV7-9 and TRBJ1-4; D gene ambiguous. The length of the CDR3 is 12 residues. Trimming cost V 0 bases and J 6 bases, with 2 bases left between them. Germline CDR1 is SEHNR and CDR2 is FQNEAQ (reference sequence). The CDR3 here is CASSLAYEKLFF. The DNA for the CDR3 is TGTGCCAGCAGCTTAGCCTATGAAAAACTGTTTTTT.

V is TRBV7-9 and J is TRBJ1-1; D remains unclear. The CDR3 is 12 amino acids. Germline-derived CDR1 and CDR2 are SEHNR and FQNEAQ (reference sequence). V was trimmed by 2 bases and J by 8 bases, leaving 9 bases between them. For the CDR3, the DNA is TGTGCCAGCAGCTTATGGGGTCAAGAAGCTTTCTTT. This translates into CASSLWGQEAFF.

Concerning this clonotype: A read error may produce the germline difference seen at one junction end. The chain uses TRBV7-2 and TRBJ2-5; 7 bases fit TRBD2. Germline V gives CDR1 SGHTA, CDR2 FQGNSA. This CDR3 spans 13 amino acids. The CDR3 sequence: CASSLAVQETQYF. In DNA, the CDR3 is TGTGCCAGCAGCCTAGCGGTACAAGAGACCCAGTACTTC.

The chain uses TRBV19 and TRBJ1-5; the D is unclear. CDR1 LNHDA and CDR2 SQIVND come from the germline V gene (reference sequence). V lost 7 bases to trimming and J lost 5 bases, with 9 bases between them. The CDR3 loop spans 12 amino acids. This chain's CDR3 is CASNLGDQPQHF. CDR3 DNA: TGTGCCAGTAACCTTGGGGATCAGCCCCAGCATTTT.

A remark on this clonotype: One end of the junction is discordant with germline, which a read error may explain. The genes are TRBV12-3 or TRBV12-4 and TRBJ2-7; 11 bases are shared with TRBD2. The CDR3 has 15 amino acids. CDR3 protein: CASRLAGGLTYEQYF. The CDR3 nucleotides read TGTGCCAGCAGATTAGCGGGAGGGCTTACCTACGAGCAGTACTTC.